This TCR beta chain was obtained from a study of identical twins. The CDR3 is made up of 17 amino acids. V lost 1 base and J lost 5; bases outside the gene matches: 5. The V gene's germline CDR1 is SGHRS and CDR2 YFSETQ. Points from the study as a whole: The study reached conclusions through statistical analysis that was cross-sectional, not following the same donors. For cord blood, abundant beta clonotypes had fewer insertions, unlike memory repertoires, which showed none. An excess of low generation probability was shown by twin-shared out-of-frame alpha sequences.

A note on this clonotype: Its antigen remains unidentified.

Template switching added a universal primer site, and cDNA bore unique molecular identifiers. Using its own MiXCR run on the 5' RACE reads, TCRdb lists one record per CDR3 protein. The data hold roughly 350,000 distinct CDR3 sequences, with roughly 9% observed a single time. Sequencing was carried out using naive T cells sorted from blood. The sequence came from a woman in her forties or fifties in good health. The chain joins TRBV5-1 to TRBJ2-2; TRBD2 aligns across 13 bases. Here the CDR3 reads CASSLWTSGRQTGELFF. CDR3 DNA sequence: TGCGCCAGCAGCTTGTGGACTAGCGGGAGACAAACCGGGGAGCTGTTTTTT.